This T cell receptor beta chain comes out of a study of control samples from healthy donors and cancer patients. Profiling relied on immunoSEQ multiplex PCR, and the TCRdb table lists in-frame clones only, not all of them. Here the sample spans over 75,000 clones, 82% being singletons. V shed 1 base, J shed 7 bases, and the junction held 8 bases outside the gene matches. Germline V CDR1 and CDR2: SGHAT, FQNNGV. The CDR3 totals 15 residues. This clonotype was obtained from a man in his 60s in good health. The J gene is TRBJ2-7, the V gene TRBV11-2; TRBD2 aligns across 9 bases. Sequences were obtained from blood. The CDR3 coding sequence is TGTGCCAGCAGCTTAGTCCTAGCGGGGTCGGGGGAGCAGTACTTC. As protein: CASSLVLAGSGEQYF.